The 10 T cell receptor beta chains below come from one sample, sequenced in a study of cytomegalovirus exposure and HLA in healthy donors. PCR primers comprised 60 Vbeta and 13 Jbeta primers. Produced via immunoSEQ multiplex PCR; TCRdb's table is partial and in-frame only. The table includes 200,000 or so clones, 75% to 85% detected once. The sequencing input was PBMCs. The receptors here all came from a young woman in good health and CMV-seropositive.

This chain joins TRBV29-1 and TRBJ2-3; 14 bases agree with TRBD2. CDR3 length: 13 amino acids. V lost 6 bases, J lost 8 bases, and 4 bases stayed unmatched. Germline-derived CDR1 and CDR2 are SQVTM and ANQGSEA. This CDR3 is CSVGLAGGLTQYF. The CDR3 coding sequence is TGCAGCGTCGGACTAGCGGGGGGTCTTACGCAGTATTTT.

This chain joins TRBV18 and TRBJ1-1, with TRBD1 matching over 12 bases. CDR1 is KGHSH and CDR2 is LQKENI in the germline V gene. The CDR3 has 15 amino acids. V was clipped by 3 bases and J by 6 bases; unmatched bases: 5. The CDR3 loop is CASSPGQGARPEAFF. In DNA, the CDR3 is TGTGCCAGCTCACCGGGACAGGGGGCGCGGCCTGAAGCTTTCTTT. The full variable domain, in which reference TRBV18 and TRBJ1-1 provide the parts outside the CDR3, is NAGVMQNPRHLVRRRGQEARLRCSPMKGHSHVYWYRQLPEEGLKFMVYLQKENIIDESGMPKERFSAEFPKEGPSILRIQQVVRGDSAAYFCASSPGQGARPEAFFGQGTRLTVV.

This clone was picked up a small number of times. V gene TRBV6-5 combines with J gene TRBJ1-6; 12 bases fit TRBD1. The ends lost 2 bases at V and 9 bases at J; junction bases unmatched: 5. The CDR3 is made up of 16 amino acids. Germline CDR1 is MNHEY and CDR2 is SVGAGI. CDR3 region: CASSYTGTGGRSPLHF. As DNA, the CDR3 is TGTGCCAGCAGTTACACCGGGACAGGGGGCCGTTCACCCCTCCACTTT.

This CDR3 is CASSQEGGRTRYIYEQYF. CDR3 DNA: TGTGCCAGCAGCCAAGAAGGGGGACGGACTCGCTACATCTACGAGCAGTACTTC. The chain couples TRBV4-2 to TRBJ2-7; tentatively, D is TRBD1 (6 bases). The CDR3 contains 18 residues. CDR1 and CDR2 from the germline V gene are LGHNA and YNFKEQ. Trimming took 0 bases from V and 3 from J, leaving 21 bases between them.

This sequence joins TRBV6-5 and TRBJ1-1; a weak D match, TRBD1 (5 bases). Trimming pared 6 bases from V and 1 base from J, leaving 9 bases between. The CDR3 spans 13 residues. Per germline, CDR1 MNHEY and CDR2 SVGAGI. CDR3 nucleotide sequence: TGTGCCAGCAGCTTACAGGAGAACACTGAAGCTTTCTTT. Its protein is CASSLQENTEAFF.

The chain combines TRBV7-9 with TRBJ1-1; 7 nucleotides line up with TRBD1. Germline V CDR1 and CDR2: SEHNR, FQNEAQ (reference sequence). The CDR3 covers 15 residues. J lost 0 bases, V lost 3 bases, and 4 bases had no gene match. DNA for the CDR3: TGTGCCAGCAGCTTGCGAGGGGGCATGAACACTGAAGCTTTCTTT. Protein product: CASSLRGGMNTEAFF.

This rearrangement joins TRBV4-1 to TRBJ2-3, with 7 bases identical to TRBD2. Germline CDR1 reads MGHRA; CDR2 reads YSYEKL. The CDR3 consists of 17 residues. Trimming took 2 bases from V and 3 from J; bases not matched to a gene: 11. In nucleotides, the CDR3 is TGCGCCAGCAGCCAATTCCCGATAGCGGGCCTAACAGATACGCAGTATTTT. Encoded protein: CASSQFPIAGLTDTQYF.

The chain couples TRBV15 to TRBJ1-1; the D is unclear. V lost 6 bases and J lost 6, with 17 bases in between. The CDR3 totals 14 residues. Germline V gene lookup returns CDR1 LNHNV and CDR2 YYDKDF (reference sequence). CDR3 in DNA: TGTGCCACCAGAGGAGGCGCGGTTTTAGCTGAAGCTTTCTTT. Amino acids: CATRGGAVLAEAFF.

V gene TRBV5-4 combines with J gene TRBJ2-2; 7 bases align to TRBD2. Trimming at V came to 3 bases and at J to 1 base, leaving 3 bases not matched to a gene. This CDR3 is 15 amino acids long. The germline V gene encodes CDR1 SGHNT and CDR2 YYREEE (reference sequence). In DNA, the CDR3 is TGTGCCAGCAGCTCTCAGCGGGGGAACACCGGGGAGCTGTTTTTT. As protein: CASSSQRGNTGELFF.

This clone was detected only a few times. The chain has TRBV7-2 and TRBJ1-6; D call uncertain. Trimming pared 1 base from V and 9 bases from J, leaving 16 bases between. CDR3 size: 16 residues. Per the germline V gene, CDR1 is SGHTA and CDR2 is FQGNSA. CDR3 residues: CASSLVRSTGSSPLHF. The CDR3 nucleotides are TGTGCCAGCAGCTTAGTAAGGTCGACGGGTTCTTCACCCCTCCACTTT.